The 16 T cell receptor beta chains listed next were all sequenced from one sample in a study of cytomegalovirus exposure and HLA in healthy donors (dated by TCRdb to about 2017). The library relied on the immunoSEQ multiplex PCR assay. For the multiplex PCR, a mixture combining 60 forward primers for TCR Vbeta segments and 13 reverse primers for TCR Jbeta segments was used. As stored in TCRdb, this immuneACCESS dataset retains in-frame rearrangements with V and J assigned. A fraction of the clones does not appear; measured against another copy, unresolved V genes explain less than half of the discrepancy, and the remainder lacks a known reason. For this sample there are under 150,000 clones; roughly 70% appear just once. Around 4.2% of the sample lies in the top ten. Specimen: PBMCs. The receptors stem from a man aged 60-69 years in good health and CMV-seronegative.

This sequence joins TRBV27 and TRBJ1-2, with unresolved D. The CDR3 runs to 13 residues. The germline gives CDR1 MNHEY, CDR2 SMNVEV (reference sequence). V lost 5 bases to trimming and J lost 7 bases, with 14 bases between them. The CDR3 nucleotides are TGTGCCAGCAGTCCCCTTAGCGGGATTGGCTACACCTTC. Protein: CASSPLSGIGYTF.

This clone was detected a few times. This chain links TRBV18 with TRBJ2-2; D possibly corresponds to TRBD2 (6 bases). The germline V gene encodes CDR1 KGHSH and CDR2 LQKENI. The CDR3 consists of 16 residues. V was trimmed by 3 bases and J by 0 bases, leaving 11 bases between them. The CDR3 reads CASSPRRDSNTGELFF. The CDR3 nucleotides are TGTGCCAGCTCACCCCGCAGGGACTCGAACACCGGGGAGCTGTTTTTT.

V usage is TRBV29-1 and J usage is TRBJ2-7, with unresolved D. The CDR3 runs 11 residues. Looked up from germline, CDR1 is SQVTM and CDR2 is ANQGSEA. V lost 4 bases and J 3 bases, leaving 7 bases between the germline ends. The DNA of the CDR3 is TGCAGCGTTGCTGGGCGCTACGAGCAGTACTTC. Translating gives CSVAGRYEQYF.

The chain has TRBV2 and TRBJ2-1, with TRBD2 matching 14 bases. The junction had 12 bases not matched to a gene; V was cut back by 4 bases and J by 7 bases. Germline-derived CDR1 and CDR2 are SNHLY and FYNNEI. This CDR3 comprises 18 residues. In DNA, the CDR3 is TGTGCCAGCAGTGCCCGCTCCCGACTAGCGGGAGGGTGGAATGAGCAGTTCTTC. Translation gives CASSARSRLAGGWNEQFF.

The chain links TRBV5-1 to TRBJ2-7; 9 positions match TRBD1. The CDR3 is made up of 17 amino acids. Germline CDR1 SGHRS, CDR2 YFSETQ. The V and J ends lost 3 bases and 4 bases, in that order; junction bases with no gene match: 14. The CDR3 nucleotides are TGCGCCAGCAGCTCGGGGCTCGGGACAGGGATTCGGTACGAGCAGTACTTC. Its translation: CASSSGLGTGIRYEQYF.

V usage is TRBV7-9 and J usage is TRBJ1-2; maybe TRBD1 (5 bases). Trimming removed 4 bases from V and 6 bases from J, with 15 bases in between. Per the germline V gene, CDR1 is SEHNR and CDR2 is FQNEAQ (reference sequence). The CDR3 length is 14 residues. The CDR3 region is CASSSDRDRDGYTF. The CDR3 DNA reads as TGTGCCAGCAGCTCCGACAGAGATAGAGATGGCTACACCTTC.

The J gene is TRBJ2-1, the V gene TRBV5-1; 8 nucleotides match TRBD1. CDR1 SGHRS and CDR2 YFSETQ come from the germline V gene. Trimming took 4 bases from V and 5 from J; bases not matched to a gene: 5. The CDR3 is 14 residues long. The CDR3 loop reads CASSRTGTDNEQFF. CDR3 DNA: TGCGCCAGCAGCCGGACAGGGACGGACAATGAGCAGTTCTTC. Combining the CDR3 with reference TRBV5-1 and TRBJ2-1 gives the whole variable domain KAGVTQTPRYLIKTRGQQVTLSCSPISGHRSVSWYQQTPGQGLQFLFEYFSETQRNKGNFPGRFSGRQFSNSRSEMNVSTLELGDSALYLCASSRTGTDNEQFFGPGTRLTVL.

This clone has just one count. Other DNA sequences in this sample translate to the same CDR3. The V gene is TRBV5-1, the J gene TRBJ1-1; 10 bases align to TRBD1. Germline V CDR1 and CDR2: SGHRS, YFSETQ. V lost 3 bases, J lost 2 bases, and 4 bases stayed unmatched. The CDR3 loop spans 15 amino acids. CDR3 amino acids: CASSSRTGGNTEAFF. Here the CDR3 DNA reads TGCGCCAGCAGCTCACGGACAGGGGGTAACACTGAAGCTTTCTTT.

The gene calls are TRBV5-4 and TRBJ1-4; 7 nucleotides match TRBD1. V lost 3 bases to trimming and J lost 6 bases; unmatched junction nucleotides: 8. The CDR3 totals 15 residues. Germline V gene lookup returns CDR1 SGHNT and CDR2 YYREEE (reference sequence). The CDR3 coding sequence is TGTGCCAGCAGCTCCGAGGGACAGTTTTATGAAAAACTGTTTTTT. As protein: CASSSEGQFYEKLFF.

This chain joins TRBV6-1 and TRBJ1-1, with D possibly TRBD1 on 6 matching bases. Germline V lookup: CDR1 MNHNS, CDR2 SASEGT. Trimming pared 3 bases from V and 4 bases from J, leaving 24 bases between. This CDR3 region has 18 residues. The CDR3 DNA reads TGTGCCAGCAGTGATCCCGACAGAAGGAAGAGGGGGTTCACTGAAGCTTTCTTT. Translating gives CASSDPDRRKRGFTEAFF.

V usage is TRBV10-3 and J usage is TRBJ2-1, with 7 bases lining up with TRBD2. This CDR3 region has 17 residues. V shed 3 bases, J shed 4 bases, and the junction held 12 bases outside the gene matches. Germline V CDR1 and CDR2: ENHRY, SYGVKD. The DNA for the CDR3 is TGTGCCATCAGTGAAAGAAGGCGGGAGAAGGGTTACAATGAGCAGTTCTTC. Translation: CAISERRREKGYNEQFF.

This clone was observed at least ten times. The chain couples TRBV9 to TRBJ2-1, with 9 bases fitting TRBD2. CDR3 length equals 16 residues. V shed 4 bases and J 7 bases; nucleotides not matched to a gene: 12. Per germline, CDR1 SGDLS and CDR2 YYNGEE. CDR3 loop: CASSSRTSAARNEQFF. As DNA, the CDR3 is TGTGCCAGCAGCTCTCGGACTAGCGCCGCACGGAATGAGCAGTTCTTC.

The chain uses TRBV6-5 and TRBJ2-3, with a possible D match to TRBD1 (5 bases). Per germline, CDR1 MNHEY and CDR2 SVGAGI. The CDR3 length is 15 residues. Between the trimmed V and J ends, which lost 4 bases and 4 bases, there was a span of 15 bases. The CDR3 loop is CASSFSSSGSDTQYF. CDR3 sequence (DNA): TGTGCCAGCAGTTTTAGCTCCTCAGGGTCAGATACGCAGTATTTT.

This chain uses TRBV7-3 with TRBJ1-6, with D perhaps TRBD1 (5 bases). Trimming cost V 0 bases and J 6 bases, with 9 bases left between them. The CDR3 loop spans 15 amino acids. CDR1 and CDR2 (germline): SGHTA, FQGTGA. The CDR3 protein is CASSLTDTPNSPLHF. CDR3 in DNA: TGTGCCAGCAGCTTAACGGACACCCCTAATTCACCCCTCCACTTT.

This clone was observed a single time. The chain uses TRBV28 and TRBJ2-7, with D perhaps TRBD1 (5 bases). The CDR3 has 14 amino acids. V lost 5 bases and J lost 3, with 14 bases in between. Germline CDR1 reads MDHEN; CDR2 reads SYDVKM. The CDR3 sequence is CASSPSTASYEQYF. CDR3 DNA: TGTGCCAGCAGTCCCTCGACAGCGAGCTACGAGCAGTACTTC.

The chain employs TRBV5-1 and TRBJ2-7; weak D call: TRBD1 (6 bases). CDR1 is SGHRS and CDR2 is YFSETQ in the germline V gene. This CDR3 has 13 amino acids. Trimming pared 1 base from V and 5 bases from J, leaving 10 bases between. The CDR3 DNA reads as TGCGCCAGCAGCTTGAGGGGGAGCCACGAGCAGTACTTC. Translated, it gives CASSLRGSHEQYF.